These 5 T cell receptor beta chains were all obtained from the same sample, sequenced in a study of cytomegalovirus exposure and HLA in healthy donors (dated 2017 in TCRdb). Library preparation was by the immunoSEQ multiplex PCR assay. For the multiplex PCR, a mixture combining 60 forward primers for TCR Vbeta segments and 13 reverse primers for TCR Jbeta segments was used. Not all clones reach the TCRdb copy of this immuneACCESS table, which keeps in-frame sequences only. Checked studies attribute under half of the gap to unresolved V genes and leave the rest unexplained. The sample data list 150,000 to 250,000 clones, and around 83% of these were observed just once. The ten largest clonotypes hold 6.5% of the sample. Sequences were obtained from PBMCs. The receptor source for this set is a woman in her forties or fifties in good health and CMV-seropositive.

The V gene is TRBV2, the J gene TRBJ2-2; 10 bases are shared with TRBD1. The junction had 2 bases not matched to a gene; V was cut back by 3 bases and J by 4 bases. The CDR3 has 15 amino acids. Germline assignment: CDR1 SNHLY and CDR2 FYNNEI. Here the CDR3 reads CASSDRTGGTGELFF. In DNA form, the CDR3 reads TGTGCCAGCAGTGATAGGACAGGGGGCACCGGGGAGCTGTTTTTT.

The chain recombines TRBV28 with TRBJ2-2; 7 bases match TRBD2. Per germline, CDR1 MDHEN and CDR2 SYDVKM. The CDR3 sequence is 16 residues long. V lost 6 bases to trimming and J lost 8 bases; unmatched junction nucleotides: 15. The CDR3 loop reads CASSSLGTTEGGELFF. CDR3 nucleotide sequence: TGTGCCAGCAGCTCATTAGGGACTACAGAGGGGGGGGAGCTGTTTTTT.

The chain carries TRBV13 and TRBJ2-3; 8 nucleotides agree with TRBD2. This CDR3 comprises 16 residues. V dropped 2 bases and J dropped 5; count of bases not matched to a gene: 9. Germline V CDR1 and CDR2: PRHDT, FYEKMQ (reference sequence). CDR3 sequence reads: CASSLTRGGPGDTQYF. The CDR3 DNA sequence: TGTGCCAGCAGCTTAACTCGGGGGGGCCCGGGAGATACGCAGTATTTT.

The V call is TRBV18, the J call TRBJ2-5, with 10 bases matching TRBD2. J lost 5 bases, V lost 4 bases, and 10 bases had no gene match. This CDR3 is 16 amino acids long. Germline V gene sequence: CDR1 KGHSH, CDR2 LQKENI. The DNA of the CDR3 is TGTGCCAGCTCACAGGACAGCGGGGGGGCTTACGAGACCCAGTACTTC. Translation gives CASSQDSGGAYETQYF.

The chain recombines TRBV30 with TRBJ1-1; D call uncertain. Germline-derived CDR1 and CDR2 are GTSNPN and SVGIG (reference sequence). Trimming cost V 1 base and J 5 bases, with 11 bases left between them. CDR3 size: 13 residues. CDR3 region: CAWSEGRKTEAFF. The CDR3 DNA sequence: TGTGCCTGGAGTGAAGGGAGGAAAACTGAAGCTTTCTTT.